Sequencing of this TCR beta chain was carried out in a study of blood T cell repertoires in COVID-19. Study details: The United States, Italy and Spain provided the acute and convalescent COVID-19 samples.

Seattle's cohort entered during active infection and was followed longitudinally. Trimming shortened V by 4 bases and J by 4 bases, and 19 bases separated the two germline ends. In germline, CDR1 is SQVTM, CDR2 ANQGSEA. The CDR3 totals 15 residues. In the original workflow: Estimation of nucleated cell counts was performed using reference gene primer amplification. Only in-frame clones appear in the TCRdb table, and some are missing; sequencing was by immunoSEQ multiplex PCR. V, J and clone size reflect that table, while D and trimming were determined from the DNA. The table records roughly 380,000 clones, 89% of them present only once.

The source material was peripheral blood. The source is a woman in her thirties or forties with COVID-19, enrolled during active disease. This chain uses TRBV29-1 with TRBJ1-1, with D perhaps matching TRBD1 (5 bases). The CDR3 nucleotides read TGCAGCGTTGTGACGGGAGTGGGGGTGAGCACTGAAGCTTTCTTT. Its translation is CSVVTGVGVSTEAFF. Combining the CDR3 with reference TRBV29-1 and TRBJ1-1 gives the whole variable domain SAVISQKPSRDICQRGTSLTIQCQVDSQVTMMFWYRQQPGQSLTLIATANQGSEATYESGFVIDKFPISRPNLTFSTLTVSNMSPEDSSIYLCSVVTGVGVSTEAFFGQGTRLTVV.